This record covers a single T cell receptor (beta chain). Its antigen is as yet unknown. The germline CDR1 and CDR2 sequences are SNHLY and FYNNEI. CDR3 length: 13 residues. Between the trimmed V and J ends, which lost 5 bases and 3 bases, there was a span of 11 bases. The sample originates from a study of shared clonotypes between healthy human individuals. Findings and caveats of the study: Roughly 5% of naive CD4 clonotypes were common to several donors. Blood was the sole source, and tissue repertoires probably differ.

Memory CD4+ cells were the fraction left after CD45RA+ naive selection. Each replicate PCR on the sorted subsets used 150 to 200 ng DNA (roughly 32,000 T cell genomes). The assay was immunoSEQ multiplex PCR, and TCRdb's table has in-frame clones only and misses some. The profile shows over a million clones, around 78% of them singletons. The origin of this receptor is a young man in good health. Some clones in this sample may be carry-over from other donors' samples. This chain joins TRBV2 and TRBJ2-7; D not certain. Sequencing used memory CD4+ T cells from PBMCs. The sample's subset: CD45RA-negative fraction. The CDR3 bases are TGTGCCAGCAGTTTGACGGTAGACTACGAGCAGTACTTC. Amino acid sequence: CASSLTVDYEQYF.